Listed below are T cell receptor beta chains from one sample, sequenced in a study of blood T cells in healthy people across ages. TCRdb itself ran the 5' RACE reads through MiXCR, one entry per CDR3 protein. The sample holds about 800,000 distinct CDR3 sequences, 25% seen once. These same data were also listed under a study on T cells of mothers and their children.

Sequencing was performed on blood. The receptors were sampled from a boy aged 5-17 years in good health. CDR3s include the opening cysteine and the closing phenylalanine or tryptophan. Each record gives: clone size, D gene, J gene, V gene, CDR3 protein, CDR3 DNA. A D gene is named only where the DNA matches it firmly. Clone size appears in some rows only: once, few, many, or a class for an expanded clone.

few	.	TRBJ1-4	TRBV6-1	CASSESLPRFDEKLFF	TGTGCCAGCAGTGAGTCCCTTCCCAGGTTTGACGAAAAACTGTTTTTT
.	TRBD2	TRBJ2-1	TRBV4-1	CASSQEEGLRLAGGGEQFF	TGCGCCAGCAGCCAAGAAGAGGGACTGAGACTAGCGGGAGGGGGTGAGCAGTTCTTC
few	.	TRBJ2-4	TRBV7-2	CASSLAWGGNIQYF	TGTGCCAGCAGCTTAGCGTGGGGCGGAAACATTCAGTACTTC
.	TRBD2	TRBJ2-2	TRBV29-1	CSVDGTGGTGELFF	TGCAGCGTAGACGGGACGGGGGGCACCGGGGAGCTGTTTTTT
few	.	TRBJ2-1	TRBV6-6	CASVGSNEQFF	TGTGCCAGCGTTGGGTCCAATGAGCAGTTCTTC
.	TRBD1	TRBJ2-4	TRBV6-5	CASSTTGTGLTKNIQYF	TGTGCCAGCAGTACCACCGGGACAGGACTGACCAAAAACATTCAGTACTTC
.	.	TRBJ2-2	TRBV7-2	CASSLRRGDTGELFF	TGTGCCAGCAGCTTACGGCGAGGGGACACCGGGGAGCTGTTTTTT
few	.	TRBJ1-6	TRBV5-1	CASSIGQLNPLHF	TGCGCCAGCAGCATCGGACAGCTGAATCCCCTCCACTTT
.	.	TRBJ2-5	TRBV9	CASSASSEETQYF	TGTGCCAGCAGCGCCTCTAGCGAAGAGACCCAGTACTTC
few	.	TRBJ2-7	TRBV11-2	CASRGGYSGTNYEQYF	TGTGCCAGCAGAGGTGGGTATTCCGGGACGAACTACGAGCAGTACTTC
.	.	TRBJ2-3	TRBV20-1	CSAREGAGQDTQYF	TGCAGTGCTAGAGAAGGCGCAGGGCAAGATACGCAGTATTTT
few	TRBD2	TRBJ2-5	TRBV20-1	CSAPGDRLAGGRNERFF	TGCAGTGCTCCTGGAGATAGACTAGCGGGAGGTAGGAATGAGCGGTTCTTC
.	.	TRBJ2-3	TRBV7-2	CASSLATDTQCF	TGTGCCAGCAGCTTAGCCACAGATACGCAGTGTTTT
.	TRBD2	TRBJ2-4	TRBV18	CASSPPGGNIQYF	TGTGCCAGCTCACCACCCGGGGGGAACATTCAGTACTTC
.	.	TRBJ2-1	TRBV12-3/TRBV12-4	CASSFIWDNEQFF	TGTGCCAGCAGCTTTATCTGGGACAATGAGCAGTTCTTC
.	.	TRBJ1-1	TRBV28	CASSSKGLGRSEAFF	TGTGCCAGCAGCTCAAAGGGGTTGGGAAGGTCTGAAGCTTTCTTT
few	.	TRBJ2-1	TRBV6-1	CASSGFTRTNTMSIFF	TGTGCCAGCAGTGGGTTTACACGGACTAATACAATGAGCATTTTCTTC
.	.	TRBJ1-2	TRBV7-3	CASSPGSGYGYTF	TGTGCCAGCAGCCCCGGTAGCGGCTATGGCTACACCTTC
.	TRBD1	TRBJ2-5	TRBV12-3/TRBV12-4	CASSLRTGGVETQYF	TGTGCCAGCAGTTTACGGACAGGGGGCGTGGAGACCCAGTACTTC
few	.	TRBJ1-3	TRBV14	CASSQGPSTSGNTIYF	TGTGCCAGCAGCCAGGGTCCATCGACCTCTGGAAACACCATATATTTT
few	.	TRBJ1-1	TRBV4-1	CASSPLARGTEAFF	TGCGCCAGCAGCCCCCTTGCGAGGGGGACTGAAGCTTTCTTT
few	.	TRBJ1-4	TRBV7-8	CASSEQSGINEKLFF	TGTGCCAGCAGCGAACAATCGGGGATTAATGAAAAACTGTTTTTT
few	.	TRBJ2-7	TRBV11-2	CASSLGARDYEQYF	TGTGCCAGCAGCTTAGGGGCCCGGGACTACGAGCAGTACTTC
few	.	TRBJ1-1	TRBV29-1	CSVGGVTEAFF	TGCAGCGTCGGCGGGGTCACTGAAGCTTTCTTT
few	TRBD1	TRBJ2-7	TRBV15	CATSTEDRDSSDEQYF	TGTGCCACCAGCACAGAGGACAGGGATTCTTCAGACGAGCAGTACTTC
many	TRBD1	TRBJ2-4	TRBV28	CASSLSARTGGGGAKNIQYF	TGTGCCAGCAGTTTATCCGCAAGGACAGGGGGTGGGGGAGCCAAAAACATTCAGTACTTC
.	.	TRBJ2-7	TRBV4-3	CASSHFRDVSSYEQYF	TGCGCCAGCAGCCATTTCAGGGACGTTAGCTCCTACGAGCAGTACTTC
once	TRBD1	TRBJ2-1	TRBV4-3	CASSQEGRQGSAFDEQFF	TGCGCCAGCAGCCAAGAGGGGCGACAGGGTAGCGCGTTTGATGAGCAGTTCTTC
.	.	TRBJ2-1	TRBV6-5	CASSYRSGQSPYNEQFF	TGTGCCAGCAGTTACAGGTCTGGACAGAGCCCCTACAATGAGCAGTTCTTC
few	.	TRBJ2-4	TRBV27	CASSTELAKNIQYF	TGTGCCAGCAGTACTGAACTAGCCAAAAACATTCAGTACTTC
few	.	TRBJ2-2	TRBV12-3/TRBV12-4	CASRDLDGGTGELFF	TGTGCCAGCAGAGACTTGGATGGGGGCACCGGGGAGCTGTTTTTT
.	.	TRBJ1-4	TRBV9	CASSGTGEKLFF	TGTGCCAGCAGCGGTACAGGGGAAAAACTGTTTTTT
few	.	TRBJ1-2	TRBV29-1	CSVGELGYTF	TGCAGCGTTGGGGAGCTAGGCTACACCTTC
few	TRBD1	TRBJ2-5	TRBV4-3	CASSQGVGGKETQYF	TGCGCCAGCAGCCAAGGGGTAGGGGGCAAGGAGACCCAGTACTTC
few	.	TRBJ2-1	TRBV20-1	CSALPAQGSYNEQFF	TGCAGTGCATTACCCGCACAGGGCTCCTACAATGAGCAGTTCTTC
.	TRBD2	TRBJ2-1	TRBV7-8	CASSIRGGSSYNEQFF	TGTGCCAGCAGCATACGCGGGGGAAGCTCCTACAATGAGCAGTTCTTC
few	.	TRBJ1-1	TRBV29-1	CSVGTSYLAFF	TGCAGCGTTGGGACATCCTATTTAGCTTTCTTT
.	.	TRBJ2-5	TRBV5-1	CASCRSGSEETQYF	TGCGCCAGCTGTCGGAGCGGATCTGAAGAGACCCAGTACTTC
.	.	TRBJ2-1	TRBV7-2	CASSPNIYNEQFF	TGTGCCAGCAGCCCGAACATTTACAATGAGCAGTTCTTC
.	.	TRBJ2-7	TRBV5-1	CASSSSYERYF	TGCGCCAGCAGCTCCTCCTACGAGCGGTACTTC
.	.	TRBJ2-1	TRBV7-2	CASSSNGQNYNEQFF	TGTGCCAGCAGCTCCAATGGACAGAATTACAATGAGCAGTTCTTC
few	TRBD2	TRBJ2-6	TRBV12-3/TRBV12-4	CASSLARGASGANVLTF	TGTGCCAGCAGTTTAGCGCGGGGGGCCAGTGGGGCCAACGTCCTGACTTTC
.	TRBD2	TRBJ2-7	TRBV28	CASSPRGGSPNEQYF	TGTGCCAGCAGTCCGCGGGGAGGGAGCCCCAACGAGCAGTACTTC
.	TRBD1	TRBJ2-3	TRBV12-3/TRBV12-4	CASIGTEDTDTQYF	TGTGCCAGCATCGGGACAGAAGACACAGATACGCAGTATTTT
few	TRBD1	TRBJ1-5	TRBV7-9	CASSSTGGKGSNQPQHF	TGTGCCAGCAGCTCTACAGGGGGAAAGGGGAGCAATCAGCCCCAGCATTTT
.	.	TRBJ2-5	TRBV7-2	CASSLRVDETQYF	TGTGCCAGCAGCCTACGGGTTGATGAGACCCAGTACTTC
.	TRBD2	TRBJ2-1	TRBV7-7	CASSLVLAGKREQFF	TGTGCTAGCAGCTTAGTCCTAGCGGGGAAGCGCGAGCAGTTCTTC
few	.	TRBJ2-5	TRBV7-9	CASSLGVGGFETQYF	TGTGCCAGCAGCTTAGGGGTCGGCGGGTTTGAGACCCAGTACTTC
few	TRBD1	TRBJ1-2	TRBV19	CASSAGQNYGYTF	TGTGCCAGTAGCGCGGGACAGAACTATGGCTACACCTTC
.	.	TRBJ2-7	TRBV7-2	CASSLVARTGGSYEQYF	TGTGCCAGCAGCTTAGTGGCTCGAACCGGGGGCTCCTACGAGCAGTACTTC
few	.	TRBJ2-5	TRBV28	CASSSFETQYF	TGTGCCAGCTCGTCGTTTGAGACCCAGTACTTC
many	TRBD2	TRBJ2-4	TRBV6-2/TRBV6-3	CASSWEGTAKNIQYF	TGTGCCAGCAGTTGGGAGGGGACAGCCAAAAACATTCAGTACTTC
.	TRBD1	TRBJ2-1	TRBV9	CASSVGGVGTVSPSSYNEQFF	TGTGCCAGCAGCGTAGGCGGAGTGGGGACAGTTTCCCCGAGCTCCTACAATGAGCAGTTCTTC